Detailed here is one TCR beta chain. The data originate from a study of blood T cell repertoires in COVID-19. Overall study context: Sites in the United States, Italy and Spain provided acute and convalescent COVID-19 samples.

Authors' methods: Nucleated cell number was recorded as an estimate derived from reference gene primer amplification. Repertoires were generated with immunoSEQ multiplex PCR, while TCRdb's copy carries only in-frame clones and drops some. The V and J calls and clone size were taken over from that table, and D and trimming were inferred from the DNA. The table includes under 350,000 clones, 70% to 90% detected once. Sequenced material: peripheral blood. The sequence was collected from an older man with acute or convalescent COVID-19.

Here the CDR3 reads CASSLDRVVRETQYF. The CDR3 DNA sequence: TGTGCCAGCAGCTTAGACAGGGTGGTTCGGGAGACCCAGTACTTC. The rearrangement uses TRBV7-2 and TRBJ2-5, with a weak D call TRBD1 (6 bases). Germline V gene lookup returns CDR1 SGHTA and CDR2 FQGNSA. The CDR3 covers 15 residues. V shed 1 base and J shed 5 bases, with 14 bases lying between them. Full variable domain (outside the CDR3, taken from reference TRBV7-2 and TRBJ2-5): GAGVSQSPSNKVTEKGKDVELRCDPISGHTALYWYRQSLGQGLEFLIYFQGNSAPDKSGLPSDRFSAERTGGSVSTLTIQRTQQEDSAVYLCASSLDRVVRETQYFGPGTRLLVL.